This T cell receptor beta chain comes out of a study of OX40 agonist ivuxolimab in advanced cancers. For this clone: Its antigen is unknown.

Using immunoSEQ multiplex PCR, the repertoire was profiled, and TCRdb retains in-frame clones only, with some absent. The sample contains 50,000 to 75,000 clones, more than 85% of which appear only once. Overall study results and limits: In the 0.1 to 3.0 mg/kg range, CD4+ and CD8+ blood T cells had expanded clonally by week 6.

Germline V gene data show CDR1 as LNHNV and CDR2 as YYDKDF (reference sequence). The CDR3 is 15 amino acids. Trimming took off 5 bases at V and 0 bases at J, with 10 bases between the two ends. The rearrangement joins TRBV15 to TRBJ1-4; D remains unclear. The sample here was CD4+ or CD8+ T cells sorted from blood, taken in a trial of the OX40 agonist ivuxolimab. The sequence came from an adult with an advanced solid tumor such as melanoma, head and neck, liver or kidney cancer. The CDR3 here is CATSGRTATNEKLFF. The CDR3 DNA reads as TGTGCCACCAGCGGACGGACGGCAACTAATGAAAAACTGTTTTTT.